What follows are 17 T cell receptor beta chains derived from one specimen sequenced in a study of blood T cell repertoires in COVID-19. Assay: immunoSEQ multiplex PCR; the TCRdb copy retains only in-frame clones and omits some. The data contain some 70,000 clones, roughly 79% of them seen just once; the ten biggest clones take up roughly 6.5%. Sequences were obtained from peripheral blood. The origin of the receptors is a woman aged 55-70 years with acute or convalescent COVID-19.

The chain uses TRBV7-3 and TRBJ2-5; 7 positions agree with TRBD1. J lost 4 bases, V lost 5 bases, and 10 bases had no gene match. The CDR3 length is 15 residues. CDR1 and CDR2 (germline): SGHTA, FQGTGA. CDR3 sequence: CASSPETGTLETQYF. DNA of the CDR3: TGTGCCAGCAGCCCAGAGACAGGGACCCTAGAGACCCAGTACTTC.

The genes are TRBV19 and TRBJ1-1; TRBD1 agrees at 8 bases. The CDR3 is 14 residues long. The germline V gene encodes CDR1 LNHDA and CDR2 SQIVND (reference sequence). The junction had 0 bases not matched to a gene; V was cut back by 2 bases and J by 1 base. The chain's CDR3 is CASSITGGNTEAFF. As DNA, the CDR3 is TGTGCCAGTAGTATAACAGGGGGGAACACTGAAGCTTTCTTT.

The J gene is TRBJ1-2, the V gene TRBV6-1; 9 bases line up with TRBD1. Germline V lookup: CDR1 MNHNS, CDR2 SASEGT. The CDR3 totals 15 residues. After removal of 3 bases from V and 5 bases from J, the junction contained 7 bases not matched to a gene. The CDR3 loop is CASSDRDRARYGYTF. The CDR3 coding sequence is TGTGCCAGCAGTGACCGGGACAGGGCCCGATATGGCTACACCTTC.

This chain links TRBV29-1 with TRBJ2-3, with 7 bases aligning to TRBD1. Germline V CDR1 and CDR2: SQVTM, ANQGSEA. Trimming removed 7 bases from V and 1 base from J; junction bases left unmatched: 5. This CDR3 spans 13 amino acids. CDR3 protein: CSARQGGTDTQYF. CDR3 nucleotides: TGCAGCGCCCGACAGGGAGGCACAGATACGCAGTATTTT.

The gene calls are TRBV5-1 and TRBJ2-5, with 7 bases aligning to TRBD1. Trimming took 4 bases from V and 0 from J; bases not matched to a gene: 6. CDR3 length: 15 amino acids. The germline V gene encodes CDR1 SGHRS and CDR2 YFSETQ. The CDR3 here is CASSRDSQNQETQYF. The CDR3 DNA reads TGCGCCAGCAGCCGGGACAGCCAAAACCAAGAGACCCAGTACTTC.

The gene calls are TRBV3-1 (or the pseudogene TRBV3-2) and TRBJ2-3; 11 nucleotides agree with TRBD2. Germline CDR1 is LGHDT and CDR2 is YNNKEL (reference sequence). V lost 8 bases to trimming and J lost 0 bases; unmatched junction nucleotides: 10. This CDR3 contains 17 residues. CDR3 region: CASFRGLAEPSTDTQYF. The CDR3 DNA reads as TGTGCCAGCTTCAGGGGACTAGCGGAACCTAGCACAGATACGCAGTATTTT.

DNA for the CDR3: TGTGCCTGGTCCACTGGGCCCAATAGCAATCAGCCCCAGCATTTT. It specifies CAWSTGPNSNQPQHF. V and J are TRBV30 and TRBJ1-5; D is undetermined. CDR3 length: 15 amino acids. Germline CDR1 GTSNPN, CDR2 SVGIG (reference sequence). V was trimmed by 5 bases and J by 0 bases, leaving 14 bases between them.

V is TRBV5-1 and J is TRBJ2-1; TRBD1 is a possible D gene (5 bases). This CDR3 is built from 14 residues. CDR1 is SGHRS and CDR2 is YFSETQ in the germline V gene. V gave up 4 bases and J gave up 9 bases, with 17 bases separating them. The chain's CDR3 is CASSPTTQGAEQFF. CDR3 nucleotide sequence: TGCGCCAGCAGCCCTACGACCCAAGGGGCTGAGCAGTTCTTC.

The rearrangement links TRBV3-1 (or the pseudogene TRBV3-2) to TRBJ1-2; 7 positions match TRBD1. J lost 8 bases, V lost 4 bases, and 7 bases had no gene match. The germline gives CDR1 LGHDT, CDR2 YNNKEL (reference sequence). This CDR3 is built from 13 residues. The CDR3 region is CASSPGRTGGYTF. The DNA of the CDR3 is TGTGCCAGCAGCCCGGGCCGGACAGGAGGCTACACCTTC.

This sequence joins TRBV27 and TRBJ2-1; 11 nucleotides line up with TRBD1. The CDR3 sequence is 14 residues long. Germline V CDR1 and CDR2: MNHEY, SMNVEV (reference sequence). V shed 4 bases, J shed 8 bases, and the junction held 4 bases outside the gene matches. Written as DNA, the CDR3 is TGTGCCAGCAGTTCCCGGACAGGGGGCGATGAGCAGTTCTTC. This codes for CASSSRTGGDEQFF.

This rearrangement joins TRBV5-6 to TRBJ1-3; 9 bases match TRBD1. V shed 2 bases, J shed 5 bases, and the junction held 11 bases outside the gene matches. The CDR3 extends over 17 amino acids. CDR1 is SGHDT and CDR2 is YYEEEE in the germline V gene. The CDR3 DNA is TGTGCCAGCAGCTTCCCCCCCACCGGGACAGGGAGAAACACCATATATTTT. It encodes CASSFPPTGTGRNTIYF.

The chain employs TRBV4-3 and TRBJ2-7; 11 nucleotides align to TRBD1. This CDR3 has 15 amino acids. The V segment lost 6 bases and the J segment 2 bases; nucleotides outside the gene matches: 6. Looked up from germline, CDR1 is LGHNA and CDR2 is YSLEER. This chain's CDR3 is CASSPGQGATYEQYF. As DNA, the CDR3 is TGCGCCAGCAGTCCTGGACAGGGGGCAACCTACGAGCAGTACTTC.

The genes are TRBV7-2 and TRBJ2-5; 8 bases agree with TRBD2. The V segment lost 1 base and the J segment 5 bases; nucleotides outside the gene matches: 18. In germline, CDR1 is SGHTA, CDR2 FQGNSA. The CDR3 has 19 amino acids. CDR3 DNA: TGTGCCAGCAGCTTAGTGCCTGGGGCTGCGGGGGGCTCTAGGGAGACCCAGTACTTC. Its protein product is CASSLVPGAAGGSRETQYF.

The chain combines TRBV7-6 with TRBJ2-7, with 8 bases aligning to TRBD1. Germline trimming cut 6 bases from V and 7 bases from J; bases unmatched to any gene: 11. The germline V gene encodes CDR1 SGHVS and CDR2 FNYEAQ. CDR3 length equals 14 residues. In nucleotides, the CDR3 is TGTGCCAGCAGTTCTCCGGGACAGGATGGTGAGCAGTACTTC. Translated, it gives CASSSPGQDGEQYF.

This clone has more than one count but fewer than ten. V is TRBV20-1 and J is TRBJ2-5; D might be TRBD2 (5 bases). Trimming pared 5 bases from V and 5 bases from J, leaving 9 bases between. Germline values: CDR1 DFQATT, CDR2 SNEGSKA (reference sequence). CDR3 length: 11 residues. The CDR3 loop reads CSAPEGETQYF. CDR3 DNA: TGCAGTGCTCCCGAGGGTGAGACCCAGTACTTC.

The chain carries TRBV11-2 and TRBJ2-5; 8 bases are shared with TRBD2. CDR1 is SGHAT and CDR2 is FQNNGV in the germline V gene. V shed 4 bases, J shed 4 bases, and the junction held 11 bases outside the gene matches. The CDR3 runs to 16 residues. CDR3 protein: CASSSGTRGIRETQYF. In DNA, the CDR3 is TGTGCCAGCAGCTCCGGGACTAGGGGTATTCGAGAGACCCAGTACTTC.

This sequence joins TRBV2 and TRBJ1-2, with D unclear. The CDR3 has 14 residues. V lost 3 bases and J lost 7, with 15 bases in between. The V gene's germline CDR1 is SNHLY and CDR2 FYNNEI. The CDR3 nucleotides are TGTGCCAGCAGTGATGGTCGACTGCGGGGTGGCTACACCTTC. The encoded protein is CASSDGRLRGGYTF.